This T cell receptor beta chain originates from a study of T cells in Graves' hyperthyroidism and ophthalmopathy. Amplification of TCR beta CDR3 regions used RNA as the template. First-round RT-PCR targeting the TCR CDR3 was performed with the HTBI primer set. TCRdb independently ran MiXCR on the multiplex PCR reads; one entry per CDR3 protein. The data show hundreds of thousands of distinct CDR3 sequences, over 15% seen once. The germline CDR1 and CDR2 sequences are MNHEY and SVGAGI. This CDR3 is built from 15 residues. V was pared by 4 bases and J by 3 bases, with 3 bases of the junction left unmatched.

The rearrangement joins TRBV6-5 to TRBJ2-2; 9 nucleotides match TRBD2. The sample taken for sequencing was blood. The source is a woman aged 18-29 years with Graves' hyperthyroidism. The CDR3 loop is CASSFSGGDTGELFF. DNA of the CDR3: TGTGCCAGCAGTTTTAGCGGGGGTGACACCGGGGAGCTGTTTTTT.